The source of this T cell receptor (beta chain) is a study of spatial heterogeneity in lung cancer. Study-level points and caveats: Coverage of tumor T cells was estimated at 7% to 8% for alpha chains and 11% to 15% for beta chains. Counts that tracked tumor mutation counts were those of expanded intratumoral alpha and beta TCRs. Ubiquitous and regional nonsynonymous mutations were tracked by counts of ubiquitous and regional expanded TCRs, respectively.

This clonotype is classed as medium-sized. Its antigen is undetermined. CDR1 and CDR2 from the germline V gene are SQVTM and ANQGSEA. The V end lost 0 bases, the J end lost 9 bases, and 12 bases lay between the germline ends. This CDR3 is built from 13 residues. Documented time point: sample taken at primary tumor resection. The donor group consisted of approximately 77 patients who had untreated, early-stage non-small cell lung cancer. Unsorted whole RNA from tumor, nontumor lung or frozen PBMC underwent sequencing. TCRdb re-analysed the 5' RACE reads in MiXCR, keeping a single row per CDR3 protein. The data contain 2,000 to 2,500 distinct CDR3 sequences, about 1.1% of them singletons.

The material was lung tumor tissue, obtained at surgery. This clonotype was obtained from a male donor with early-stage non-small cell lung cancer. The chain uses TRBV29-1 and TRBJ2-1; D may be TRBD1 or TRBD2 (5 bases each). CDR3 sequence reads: CSVEEPRGSEQFF. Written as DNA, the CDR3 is TGCAGCGTTGAAGAGCCCCGGGGCAGTGAGCAGTTCTTC.